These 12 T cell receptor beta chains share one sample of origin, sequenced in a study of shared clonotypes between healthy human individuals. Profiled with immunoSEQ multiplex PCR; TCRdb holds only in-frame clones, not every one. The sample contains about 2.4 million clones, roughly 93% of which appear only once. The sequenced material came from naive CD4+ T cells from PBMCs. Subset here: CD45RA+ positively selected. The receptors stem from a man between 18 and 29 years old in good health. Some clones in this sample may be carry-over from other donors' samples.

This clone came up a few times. CDR3 in amino acids: CAWSVRGARNEKLFF. The CDR3 coding sequence is TGTGCCTGGAGTGTACGTGGGGCGCGAAACGAAAAACTGTTTTTT. This chain links TRBV30 with TRBJ1-4; a possible D gene is TRBD1 (5 bases). Germline V gives CDR1 GTSNPN, CDR2 SVGIG (reference sequence). CDR3 length: 15 residues. The V gene lost 0 bases and the J gene lost 8 bases, with 16 bases spanning the gap. Full variable domain (rest looked up from reference TRBV30 and TRBJ1-4): SQTIHQWPATLVQPVGSPLSLECTVEGTSNPNLYWYRQAAGRGLQLLFYSVGIGQISSEVPQNLSASRPQDRQFILSSKKLLLSDSGFYLCAWSVRGARNEKLFFGSGTQLSVL.

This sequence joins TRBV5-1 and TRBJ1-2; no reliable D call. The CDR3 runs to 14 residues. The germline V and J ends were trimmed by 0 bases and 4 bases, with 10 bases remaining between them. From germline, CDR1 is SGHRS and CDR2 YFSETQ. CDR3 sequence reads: CASSLDLGSYGYTF. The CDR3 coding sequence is TGCGCCAGCAGCTTGGATTTGGGGTCCTATGGCTACACCTTC.

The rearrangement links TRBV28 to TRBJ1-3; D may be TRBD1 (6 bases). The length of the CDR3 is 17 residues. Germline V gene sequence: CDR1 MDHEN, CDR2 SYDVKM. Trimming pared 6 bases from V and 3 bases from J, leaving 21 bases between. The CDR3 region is CASRLGGFQLFGNTIYF. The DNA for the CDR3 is TGTGCCAGCAGACTAGGGGGGTTCCAGCTCTTTGGAAACACCATATATTTT. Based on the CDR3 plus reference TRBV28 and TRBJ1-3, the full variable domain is DVKVTQSSRYLVKRTGEKVFLECVQDMDHENMFWYRQDPGLGLRLIYFSYDVKMKEKGDIPEGYSVSREKKERFSLILESASTNQTSMYLCASRLGGFQLFGNTIYFGEGSWLTVV.

The CDR3 spells CASSQDGLAINTGELFF. The CDR3 DNA reads TGTGCCAGCAGCCAAGACGGACTAGCGATTAACACCGGGGAGCTGTTTTTT. V is TRBV4-2 and J is TRBJ2-2, with 9 bases matching TRBD2. The CDR3 has 17 amino acids. V lost 0 bases and J lost 2; bases outside the gene matches: 4. The germline V gene has CDR1 LGHNA and CDR2 YNFKEQ.

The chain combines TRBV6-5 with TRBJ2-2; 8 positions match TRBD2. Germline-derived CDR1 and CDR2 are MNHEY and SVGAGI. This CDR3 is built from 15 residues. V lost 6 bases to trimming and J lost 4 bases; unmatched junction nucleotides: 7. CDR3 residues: CASREREGRTGELFF. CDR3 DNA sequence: TGTGCCAGCAGGGAACGGGAGGGCCGCACCGGGGAGCTGTTTTTT.

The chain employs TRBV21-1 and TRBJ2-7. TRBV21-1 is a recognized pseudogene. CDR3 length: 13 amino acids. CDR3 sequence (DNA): TGTGCCAGCCCAGGGACGGACCACTACGAGCAGTACTTC. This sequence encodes CASPGTDHYEQYF.

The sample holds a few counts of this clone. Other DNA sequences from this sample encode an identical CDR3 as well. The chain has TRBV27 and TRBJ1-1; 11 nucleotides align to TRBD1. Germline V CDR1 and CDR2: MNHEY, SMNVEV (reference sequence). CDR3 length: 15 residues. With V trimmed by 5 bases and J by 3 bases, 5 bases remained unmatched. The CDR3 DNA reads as TGTGCCAGCAGTCCAGGGACAGGGGGTGACACTGAAGCTTTCTTT. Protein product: CASSPGTGGDTEAFF.

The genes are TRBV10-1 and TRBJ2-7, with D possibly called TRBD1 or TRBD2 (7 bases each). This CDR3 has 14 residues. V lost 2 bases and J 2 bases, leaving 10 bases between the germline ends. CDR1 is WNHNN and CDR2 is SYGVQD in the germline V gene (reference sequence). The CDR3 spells CASSEAGGAYEQYF. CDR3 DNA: TGCGCCAGCAGTGAGGCAGGGGGGGCCTACGAGCAGTACTTC.

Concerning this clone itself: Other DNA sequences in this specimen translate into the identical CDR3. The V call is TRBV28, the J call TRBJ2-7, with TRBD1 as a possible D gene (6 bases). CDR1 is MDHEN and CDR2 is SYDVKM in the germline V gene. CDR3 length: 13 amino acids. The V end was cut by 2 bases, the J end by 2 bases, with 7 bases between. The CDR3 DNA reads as TGTGCCAGCAGTTTAGGGACACCCTACGAGCAGTACTTC. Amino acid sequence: CASSLGTPYEQYF.

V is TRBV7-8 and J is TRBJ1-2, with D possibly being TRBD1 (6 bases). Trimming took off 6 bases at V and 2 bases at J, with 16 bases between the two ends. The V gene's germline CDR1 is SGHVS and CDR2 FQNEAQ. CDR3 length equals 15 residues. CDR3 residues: CASSIAGQGNYGYTF. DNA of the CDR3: TGTGCCAGCAGTATAGCGGGGCAGGGGAACTATGGCTACACCTTC.

CDR3 sequence: CASTNILGQGAPEAFF. The CDR3 DNA is TGTGCCAGCACCAATATATTGGGACAGGGGGCCCCTGAAGCTTTCTTT. This chain links TRBV28 with TRBJ1-1; TRBD1 aligns across 12 bases. The CDR3 has 16 residues. Germline V gene data show CDR1 as MDHEN and CDR2 as SYDVKM. Unmatched junction bases numbered 12, after V lost 7 bases and J lost 6 bases.

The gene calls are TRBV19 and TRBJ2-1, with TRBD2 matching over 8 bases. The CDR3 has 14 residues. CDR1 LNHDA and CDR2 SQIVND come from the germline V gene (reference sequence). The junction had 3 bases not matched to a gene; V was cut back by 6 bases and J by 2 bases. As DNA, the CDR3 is TGTGCCAGTAGCCGGACTAGCACCTACAATGAGCAGTTCTTC. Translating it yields CASSRTSTYNEQFF. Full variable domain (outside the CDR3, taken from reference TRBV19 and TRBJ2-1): DGGITQSPKYLFRKEGQNVTLSCEQNLNHDAMYWYRQDPGQGLRLIYYSQIVNDFQKGDIAEGYSVSREKKESFPLTVTSAQKNPTAFYLCASSRTSTYNEQFFGPGTRLTVL.